This T cell receptor (beta chain) emerged from a study of CD8 T cells in Susac syndrome. Negative isolation yielded the CD8+ and CD4+ T cells, while FACS enriched the TEMRA cells. The germline gives CDR1 LGHDT, CDR2 YNNKEL (reference sequence). Between the trimmed V and J ends, which lost 4 bases and 3 bases, there was a span of 9 bases. The CDR3 extends over 13 amino acids. An amount of RNA that ranged from about 0.45 to 1 ug was reverse transcribed with random hexamers. The method of amplification for TCR beta CDR3 was immunoSEQ multiplex PCR, covering 54 Vbeta and 13 Jbeta. TCRdb independently ran MiXCR on the immunoSEQ multiplex PCR reads; one entry per CDR3 protein. The sample holds roughly 400,000 distinct CDR3 sequences, 85% to 90% seen once.

V usage is TRBV3-1 and J usage is TRBJ1-1; D call uncertain. The TCR originated in a human donor with multiple sclerosis. Sequencing used CD8+ T cells from PBMCs. In DNA form, the CDR3 reads TGTGCCAGCAGCCCTTCTCCACACACTGAAGCTTTCTTT. It is translated as CASSPSPHTEAFF.